Listed here are 13 T cell receptor beta chains from one sample, sequenced in a study of T-cell memory formation after mild COVID-19. Using its own MiXCR run on the 5' RACE reads, TCRdb lists one record per CDR3 protein. Among approximately 30,000 distinct CDR3 sequences listed, 7.7% were seen once. Sequenced sample: PBMCs or a T cell subset sorted from them (not recorded which). The receptors were gathered from a man younger than 35 who had mild COVID-19 (a few samples of this study predate the infection). Cell type and time point are not known.

There are a few counts of this clonotype. This chain connects TRBV28 to TRBJ1-4, with a possible D match to TRBD1 (5 bases). Between the trimmed V and J ends, which lost 2 bases and 0 bases, there was a span of 13 bases. The germline gives CDR1 MDHEN, CDR2 SYDVKM. The CDR3 has 17 amino acids. CDR3 sequence reads: CASSLPFWDATNEKLFF. In nucleotides, the CDR3 is TGTGCCAGCAGTTTACCCTTCTGGGACGCAACTAATGAAAAACTGTTTTTT.

There are many counts of this clonotype. The V gene is TRBV7-2, the J gene TRBJ1-5; D remains unclear. Germline-derived CDR1 and CDR2 are SGHTA and FQGNSA. The CDR3 extends over 13 amino acids. V lost 5 bases, J lost 3 bases, and 8 bases lay in between. Here the CDR3 DNA reads TGTGCCAGCAGCAGGGAGGTCAATCAGCCCCAGCATTTT. Its translation is CASSREVNQPQHF.

This clonotype was recorded at least ten times. This chain uses TRBV6-5 with TRBJ2-1; 10 bases fit TRBD1. The CDR3 is 16 amino acids. Germline trimming cut 5 bases from V and 4 bases from J; bases unmatched to any gene: 8. The germline gives CDR1 MNHEY, CDR2 SVGAGI. The CDR3 DNA is TGTGCCAGCAGTCGGAGTCCGGGACAGGGGTACAATGAGCAGTTCTTC. Translated: CASSRSPGQGYNEQFF.

This clonotype was detected ten times or more. V usage is TRBV6-5 and J usage is TRBJ2-7; D is unclear. V was cut by 6 bases and J by 2 bases, with 17 bases left in between. The CDR3 spans 15 residues. CDR1 and CDR2 from the germline V gene are MNHEY and SVGAGI. CDR3 in amino acids: CASRTGQELTYEQYF. CDR3 DNA sequence: TGTGCCAGCAGGACCGGGCAGGAGCTGACCTACGAGCAGTACTTC.

This clonotype was counted at least ten times. The V call is TRBV4-1, the J call TRBJ1-4; D is unresolved. There are 13 residues in the CDR3. Trimming stripped 4 bases from V and 8 bases from J, with 11 bases between. Per the germline V gene, CDR1 is MGHRA and CDR2 is YSYEKL. This CDR3 reads CASSLVGGEKLFF. CDR3 in DNA: TGCGCCAGCAGCCTGGTGGGAGGAGAAAAACTGTTTTTT.

This clonotype was seen repeatedly, ten times or more. The V call is TRBV12-3 or TRBV12-4, the J call TRBJ2-3, with D tentatively TRBD1 (5 bases). The CDR3 extends over 14 amino acids. Deletions cut 3 bases from V and 0 bases from J, with 7 bases between. The chain's CDR3 is CASSLTASTDTQYF. In DNA, the CDR3 is TGTGCCAGCAGTTTGACAGCTAGCACAGATACGCAGTATTTT.

This clonotype was seen a handful of times. This rearrangement joins TRBV25-1 to TRBJ2-7; TRBD2 matches at 8 bases. Trimming cost V 3 bases and J 3 bases; bases outside gene matches: 13. Per the germline V gene, CDR1 is MGHDK and CDR2 is SYGVNS. This CDR3 is 17 amino acids long. This chain's CDR3 is CASSDPAGGLPNYEQYV. The CDR3 DNA is TGTGCCAGCAGTGATCCGGCGGGGGGACTTCCTAACTACGAGCAGTACGTC.

Ten or more counts support this clonotype. The V gene is TRBV5-5, the J gene TRBJ2-3; D is uncertain. This CDR3 comprises 17 residues. Germline V gene data show CDR1 as SGHKS and CDR2 as YYEKEE (reference sequence). V lost 1 base and J 0 bases, leaving 15 bases between the germline ends. DNA of the CDR3: TGTGCCAGCAGCTTGCGGCTTGGCGCCCTCAGCACAGATACGCAGTATTTT. Translating it yields CASSLRLGALSTDTQYF.

The chain recombines TRBV28 with TRBJ1-6, with 9 bases matching TRBD1. The V gene's germline CDR1 is MDHEN and CDR2 SYDVKM. V was pared by 3 bases and J by 8 bases, with 8 bases of the junction left unmatched. CDR3 length equals 16 residues. In DNA form, the CDR3 reads TGTGCCAGCAGTTTCGGCCTTGGACAGGGGCATTCACCCCTCCACTTT. Amino acid sequence: CASSFGLGQGHSPLHF.

V is TRBV5-6 and J is TRBJ2-1; D is uncertain. Germline V CDR1 and CDR2: SGHDT, YYEEEE. Trimming removed 4 bases at V and 1 base at J, with 9 bases between. The CDR3 contains 14 residues. The CDR3 sequence: CASSRRGSYNEQFF. The CDR3 nucleotides read TGTGCCAGCAGCCGTCGAGGTTCCTACAATGAGCAGTTCTTC.

The sample holds a few counts of this clonotype. This sequence joins TRBV27 and TRBJ2-3; TRBD2 aligns across 12 bases. The CDR3 has 17 amino acids. Germline lookup yields CDR1 MNHEY and CDR2 SMNVEV (reference sequence). With V trimmed by 5 bases and J by 1 base, 7 bases remained unmatched. In DNA, the CDR3 is TGTGCCAGCAGTCTACTAGCGGGGGGTATCGGCACAGATACGCAGTATTTT. Its translation is CASSLLAGGIGTDTQYF.

This clonotype showed up many times. The chain uses TRBV4-2 and TRBJ1-4; perhaps TRBD1 as D (5 bases). Germline V gene sequence: CDR1 LGHNA, CDR2 YNFKEQ. This CDR3 region has 14 residues. Trimming removed 4 bases from V and 7 bases from J, with 13 bases in between. CDR3 residues: CASSLSRVGEKLFF. DNA of the CDR3: TGTGCCAGCAGCCTTTCCAGGGTTGGTGAAAAACTGTTTTTT.

This clonotype was seen repeatedly, ten times or more. The chain uses TRBV5-4 and TRBJ2-7, with a tentative D call TRBD1 (5 bases). Germline CDR1 SGHNT, CDR2 YYREEE (reference sequence). The CDR3 totals 12 residues. V gave up 3 bases and J gave up 5 bases, with 9 bases separating them. This chain's CDR3 is CASSSEGDEQYF. CDR3 nucleotides: TGTGCCAGCAGCTCGGAAGGGGACGAGCAGTACTTC.